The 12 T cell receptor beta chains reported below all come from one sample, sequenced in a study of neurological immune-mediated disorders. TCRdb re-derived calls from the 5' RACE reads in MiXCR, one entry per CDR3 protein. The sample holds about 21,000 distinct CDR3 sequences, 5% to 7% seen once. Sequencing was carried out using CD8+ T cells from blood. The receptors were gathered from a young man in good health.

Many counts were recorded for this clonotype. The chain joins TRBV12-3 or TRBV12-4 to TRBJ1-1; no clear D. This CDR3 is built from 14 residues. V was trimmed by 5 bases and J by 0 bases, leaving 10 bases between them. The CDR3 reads CASSTLGVNTEAFF. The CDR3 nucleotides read TGTGCCAGCAGTACATTAGGAGTGAACACTGAAGCTTTCTTT.

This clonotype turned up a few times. This chain's CDR3 is CAWKPGLAGEQFF. The DNA of the CDR3 is TGTGCCTGGAAGCCGGGACTAGCGGGTGAGCAGTTCTTC. The gene calls are TRBV30 and TRBJ2-1, with 12 bases lining up with TRBD2. The CDR3 is 13 residues long. Germline assignment: CDR1 GTSNPN and CDR2 SVGIG (reference sequence). V dropped 4 bases and J dropped 9; count of bases not matched to a gene: 4.

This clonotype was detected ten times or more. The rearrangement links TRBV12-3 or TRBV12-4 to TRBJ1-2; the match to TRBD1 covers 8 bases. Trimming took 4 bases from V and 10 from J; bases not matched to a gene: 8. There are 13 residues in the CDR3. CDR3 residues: CASSSGDRGSYTF. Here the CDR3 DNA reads TGTGCCAGCAGTTCCGGTGACAGGGGCTCCTACACCTTC.

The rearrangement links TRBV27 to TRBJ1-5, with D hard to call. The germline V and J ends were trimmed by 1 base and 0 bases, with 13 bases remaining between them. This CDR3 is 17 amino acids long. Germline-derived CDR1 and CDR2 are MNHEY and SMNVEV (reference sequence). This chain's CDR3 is CASSLFVGTDSNQPQHF. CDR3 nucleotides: TGTGCCAGCAGTTTATTCGTTGGTACAGATAGCAATCAGCCCCAGCATTTT.

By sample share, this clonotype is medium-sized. CDR3 nucleotide sequence: TGCGCCAGCAGCCCCCTCGCAGGGGGTTTCAATCAGCCCCAGCATTTT. It translates to CASSPLAGGFNQPQHF. The chain combines TRBV4-1 with TRBJ1-5; 7 bases map to TRBD1. Germline CDR1 is MGHRA and CDR2 is YSYEKL. Trimming removed 4 bases from V and 3 bases from J; junction bases left unmatched: 9. The CDR3 has 16 residues.

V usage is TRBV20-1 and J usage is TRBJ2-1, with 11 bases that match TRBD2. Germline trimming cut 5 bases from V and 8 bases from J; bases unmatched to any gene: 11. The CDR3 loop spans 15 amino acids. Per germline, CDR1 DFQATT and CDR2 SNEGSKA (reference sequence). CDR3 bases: TGCAGTGCTCCGACTAGCGGGGTGATTCGGTATGAGCAGTTCTTC. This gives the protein CSAPTSGVIRYEQFF.

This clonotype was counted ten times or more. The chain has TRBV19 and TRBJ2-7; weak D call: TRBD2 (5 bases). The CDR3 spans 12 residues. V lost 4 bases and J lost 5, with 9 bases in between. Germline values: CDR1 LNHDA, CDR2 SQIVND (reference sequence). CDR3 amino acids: CASSTLGNEQYF. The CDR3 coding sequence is TGTGCCAGTAGTACACTAGGCAACGAGCAGTACTTC.

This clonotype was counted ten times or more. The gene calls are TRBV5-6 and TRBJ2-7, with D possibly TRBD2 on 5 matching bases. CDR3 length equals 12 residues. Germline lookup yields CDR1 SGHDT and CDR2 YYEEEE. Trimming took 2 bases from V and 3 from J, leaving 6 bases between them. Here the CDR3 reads CASSLEGYEQYF. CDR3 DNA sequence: TGTGCCAGCAGCTTAGAGGGCTACGAGCAGTACTTC.

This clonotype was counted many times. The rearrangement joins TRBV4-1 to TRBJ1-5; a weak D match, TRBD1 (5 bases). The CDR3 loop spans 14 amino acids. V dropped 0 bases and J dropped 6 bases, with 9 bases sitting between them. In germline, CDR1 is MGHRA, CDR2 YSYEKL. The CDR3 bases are TGCGCCAGCAGCCAAGAGTTAGGGGCTCAGCCCCAGCATTTT. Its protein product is CASSQELGAQPQHF.

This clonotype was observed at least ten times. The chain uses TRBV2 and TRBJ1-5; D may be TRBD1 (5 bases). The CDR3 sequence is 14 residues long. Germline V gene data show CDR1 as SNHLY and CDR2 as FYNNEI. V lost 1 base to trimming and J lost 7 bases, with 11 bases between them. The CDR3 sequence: CASSEVWGAQPQHF. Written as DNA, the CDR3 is TGTGCCAGCAGTGAAGTTTGGGGCGCCCAGCCCCAGCATTTT.

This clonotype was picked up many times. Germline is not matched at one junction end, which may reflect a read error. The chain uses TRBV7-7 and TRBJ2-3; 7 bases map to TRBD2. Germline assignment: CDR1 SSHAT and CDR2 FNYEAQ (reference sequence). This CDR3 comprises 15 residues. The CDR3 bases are TGTGCTAGCAGCCCCTCTAGCGGTGGGACAGATACGCAGTATTTT. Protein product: CASSPSSGGTDTQYF.

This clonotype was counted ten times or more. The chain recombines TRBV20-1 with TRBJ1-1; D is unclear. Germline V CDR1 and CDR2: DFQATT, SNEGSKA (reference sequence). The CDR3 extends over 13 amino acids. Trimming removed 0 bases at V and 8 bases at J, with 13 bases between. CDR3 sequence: CSARDASSREAFF. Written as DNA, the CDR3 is TGCAGTGCTAGAGATGCGTCTTCTAGAGAAGCTTTCTTT.